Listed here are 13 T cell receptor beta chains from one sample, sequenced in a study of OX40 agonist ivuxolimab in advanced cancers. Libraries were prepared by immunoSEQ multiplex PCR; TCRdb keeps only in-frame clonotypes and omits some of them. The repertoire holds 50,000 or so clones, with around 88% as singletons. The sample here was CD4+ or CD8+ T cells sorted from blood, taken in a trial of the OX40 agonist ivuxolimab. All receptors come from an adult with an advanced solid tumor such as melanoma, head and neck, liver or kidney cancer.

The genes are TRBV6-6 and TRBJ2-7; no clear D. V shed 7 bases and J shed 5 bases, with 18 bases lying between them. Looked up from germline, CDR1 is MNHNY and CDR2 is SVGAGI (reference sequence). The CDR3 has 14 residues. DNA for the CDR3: TGTGCCAGCACCGCCGGTAGGGCCGCGCACGAGCAGTACTTC. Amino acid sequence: CASTAGRAAHEQYF.

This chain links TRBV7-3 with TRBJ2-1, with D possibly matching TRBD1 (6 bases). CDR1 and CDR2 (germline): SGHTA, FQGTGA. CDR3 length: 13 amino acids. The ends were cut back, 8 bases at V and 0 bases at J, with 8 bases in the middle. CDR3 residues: CASAQGSYNEQFF. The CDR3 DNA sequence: TGTGCCAGCGCACAGGGCTCCTACAATGAGCAGTTCTTC.

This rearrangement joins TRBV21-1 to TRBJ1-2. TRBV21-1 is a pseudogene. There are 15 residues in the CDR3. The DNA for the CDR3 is TGTGCCAGCAGCATGATGGGTGAGGTAGAGGATGGCTACACCTTC. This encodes CASSMMGEVEDGYTF.

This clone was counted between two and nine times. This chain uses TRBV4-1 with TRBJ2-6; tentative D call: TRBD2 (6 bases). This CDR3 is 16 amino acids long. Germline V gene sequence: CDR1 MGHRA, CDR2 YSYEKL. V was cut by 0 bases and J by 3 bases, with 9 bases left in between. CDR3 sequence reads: CASSQESGFGANVLTF. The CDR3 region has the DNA TGCGCCAGCAGCCAAGAGAGCGGGTTTGGGGCCAACGTCCTGACTTTC.

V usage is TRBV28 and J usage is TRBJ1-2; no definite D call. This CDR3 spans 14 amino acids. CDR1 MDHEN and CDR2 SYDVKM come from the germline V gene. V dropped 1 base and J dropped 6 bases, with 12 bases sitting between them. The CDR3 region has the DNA TGTGCCAGCAGTTTATCCACAGACTCGGATGGCTACACCTTC. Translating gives CASSLSTDSDGYTF.

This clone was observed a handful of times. Written as DNA, the CDR3 is TGTGCCAGCAGCTTCTTTGGGACTAGCGGGTGGAACAATGAGCAGTTCTTC. It is translated as CASSFFGTSGWNNEQFF. The J gene is TRBJ2-1, the V gene TRBV5-4; TRBD2 agrees at 12 bases. The J segment lost 5 bases and the V segment lost 2 bases, leaving 8 bases of the junction unmatched. Germline V gene data show CDR1 as SGHNT and CDR2 as YYREEE (reference sequence). The CDR3 is 17 amino acids.

The CDR3 is CASSLEWGAGPDTQYF. As DNA, the CDR3 is TGCGCCAGCAGCTTGGAATGGGGCGCAGGCCCAGATACGCAGTATTTT. J is TRBJ2-3 and V is TRBV5-1; TRBD1 is a possible D gene (5 bases). Per the germline V gene, CDR1 is SGHRS and CDR2 is YFSETQ. Trimming shortened V by 0 bases and J by 4 bases, and 15 bases separated the two germline ends. The CDR3 extends over 16 amino acids. Variable domain in full (rest from reference TRBV5-1 and TRBJ2-3): KAGVTQTPRYLIKTRGQQVTLSCSPISGHRSVSWYQQTPGQGLQFLFEYFSETQRNKGNFPGRFSGRQFSNSRSEMNVSTLELGDSALYLCASSLEWGAGPDTQYFGPGTRLTVL.

Written as DNA, the CDR3 is TGCGCCAGCAGCTTGCAGGGGAAGGAGCAGTACTTC. This gives the protein CASSLQGKEQYF. The chain has TRBV5-1 and TRBJ2-7, with a possible D match to TRBD1 (6 bases). Germline V gene data show CDR1 as SGHRS and CDR2 as YFSETQ. Trimming removed 1 base from V and 7 bases from J, with 9 bases in between. The CDR3 contains 12 residues.

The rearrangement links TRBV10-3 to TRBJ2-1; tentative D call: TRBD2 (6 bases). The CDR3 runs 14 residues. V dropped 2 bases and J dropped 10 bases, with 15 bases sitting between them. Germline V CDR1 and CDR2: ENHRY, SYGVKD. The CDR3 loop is CAISERGELGEQFF. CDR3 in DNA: TGTGCCATCAGTGAGCGCGGGGAATTGGGGGAGCAGTTCTTC.

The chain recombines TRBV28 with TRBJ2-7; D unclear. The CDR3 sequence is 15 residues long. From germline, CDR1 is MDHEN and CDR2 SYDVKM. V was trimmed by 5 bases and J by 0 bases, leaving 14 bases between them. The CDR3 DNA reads TGTGCCAGCAGTCTCCCCTGGGCAAACTCCTACGAGCAGTACTTC. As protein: CASSLPWANSYEQYF.

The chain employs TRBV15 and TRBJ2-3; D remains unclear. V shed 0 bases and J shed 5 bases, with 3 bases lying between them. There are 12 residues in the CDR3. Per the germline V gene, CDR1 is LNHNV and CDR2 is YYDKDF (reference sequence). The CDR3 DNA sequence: TGTGCCACCAGCAGAGATCTAGATACGCAGTATTTT. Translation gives CATSRDLDTQYF.

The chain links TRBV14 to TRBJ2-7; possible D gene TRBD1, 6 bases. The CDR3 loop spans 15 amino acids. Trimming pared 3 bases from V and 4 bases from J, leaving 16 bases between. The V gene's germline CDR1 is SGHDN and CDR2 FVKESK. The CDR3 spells CASSQGHLGPYEQYF. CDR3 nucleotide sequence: TGTGCCAGCAGCCAGGGACACCTGGGCCCTTACGAGCAGTACTTC.

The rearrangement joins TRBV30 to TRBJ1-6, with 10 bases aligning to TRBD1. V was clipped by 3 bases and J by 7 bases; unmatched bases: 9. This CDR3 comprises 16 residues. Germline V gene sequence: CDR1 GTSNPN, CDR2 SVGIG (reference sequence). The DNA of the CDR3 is TGTGCCTGGAGACTAGGCCGGGACAGGGGCAATTCACCCCTCCACTTT. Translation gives CAWRLGRDRGNSPLHF.